The rows below give T cell receptor beta chains drawn from one sample of a study of T cells in Graves' hyperthyroidism and ophthalmopathy. TCRdb reanalysed the multiplex PCR reads using MiXCR and keeps one entry per CDR3 protein. The sample yields approximately 360,000 distinct CDR3 sequences, less than 20% seen once. The sequenced material came from blood. These receptors originate from a woman aged 18-29 years with Graves' hyperthyroidism that later progressed to Graves' ophthalmopathy. The CDR3 runs from the conserved cysteine through the conserved F or W. The order of the fields is V gene, J gene, CDR3 protein.

>TRBV20-1|TRBJ1-2
CSAWTGAYGYTF
>TRBV7-2|TRBJ2-7
CASSWSGTSDYEQYF
>TRBV4-2|TRBJ2-1
CASSQDRWDNEQFF
>TRBV7-2|TRBJ2-1
CASSRRQGVYNEQFF
>TRBV29-1|TRBJ2-1
CSVEGGDLNNEQFF
>TRBV7-2|TRBJ1-3
CASSSTGTGNTIYF
>TRBV12-3/TRBV12-4|TRBJ2-1
CASSPSGSNNEQFF
>TRBV28|TRBJ1-1
CASSFRAEAFF
>TRBV28|TRBJ2-1
CASSFPRESYNEQFF
>TRBV19|TRBJ2-7
CASSIAQGASYEQYF
>TRBV30|TRBJ2-3
CAWSVQAGSTDTQYF
>TRBV20-1|TRBJ1-1
CSVLRGPGTEAFF
>TRBV20-1|TRBJ1-6
CSARGKDGGNSPLHF
>TRBV11-2|TRBJ2-7
CASSLGTGALYEQYF
>TRBV6-2/TRBV6-3|TRBJ2-2
CASRFGPYTGELFF
>TRBV28|TRBJ2-3
CASSPTSGSSTDTQYF
>TRBV30|TRBJ2-5
CAWSEGLVRETQYF